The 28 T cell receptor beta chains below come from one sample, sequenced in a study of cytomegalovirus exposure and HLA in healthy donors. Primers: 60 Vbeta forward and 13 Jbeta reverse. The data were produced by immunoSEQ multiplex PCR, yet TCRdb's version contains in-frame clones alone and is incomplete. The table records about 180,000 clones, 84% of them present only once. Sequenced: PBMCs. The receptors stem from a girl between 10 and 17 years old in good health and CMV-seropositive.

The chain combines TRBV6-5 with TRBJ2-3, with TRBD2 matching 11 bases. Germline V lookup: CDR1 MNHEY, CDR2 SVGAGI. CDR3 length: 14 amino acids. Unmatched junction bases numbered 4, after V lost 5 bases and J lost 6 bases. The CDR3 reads CASSGLAGIDTQYF. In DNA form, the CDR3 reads TGTGCCAGCAGTGGACTAGCGGGCATCGATACGCAGTATTTT.

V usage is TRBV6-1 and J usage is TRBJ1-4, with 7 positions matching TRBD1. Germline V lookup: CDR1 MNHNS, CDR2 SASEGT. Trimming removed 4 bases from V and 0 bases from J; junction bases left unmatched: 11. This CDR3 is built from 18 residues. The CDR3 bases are TGTGCCAGCAGTGGAAAGGGGACAGTTCTAGCAACTAATGAAAAACTGTTTTTT. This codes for CASSGKGTVLATNEKLFF.

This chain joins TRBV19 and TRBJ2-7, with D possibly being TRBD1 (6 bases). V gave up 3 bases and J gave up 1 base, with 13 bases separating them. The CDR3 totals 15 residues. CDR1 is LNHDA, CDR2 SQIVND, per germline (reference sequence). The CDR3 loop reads CASSMGAAVSYEQYF. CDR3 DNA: TGTGCCAGTAGTATGGGGGCCGCTGTATCCTACGAGCAGTACTTC.

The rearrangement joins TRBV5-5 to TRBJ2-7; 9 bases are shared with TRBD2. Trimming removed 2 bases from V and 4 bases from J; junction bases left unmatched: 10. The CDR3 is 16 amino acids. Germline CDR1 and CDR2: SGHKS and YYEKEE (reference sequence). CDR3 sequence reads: CASSFFAGGLKYEQYF. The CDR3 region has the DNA TGTGCCAGCAGCTTTTTTGCGGGGGGGCTTAAATACGAGCAGTACTTC.

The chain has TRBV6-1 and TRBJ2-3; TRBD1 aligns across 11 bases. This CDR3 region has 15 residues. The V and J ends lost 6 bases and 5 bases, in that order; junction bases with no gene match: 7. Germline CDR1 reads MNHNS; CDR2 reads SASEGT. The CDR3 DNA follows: TGTGCCAGCAGCGATGCCGGGACAGGGGGAGATACGCAGTATTTT. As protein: CASSDAGTGGDTQYF.

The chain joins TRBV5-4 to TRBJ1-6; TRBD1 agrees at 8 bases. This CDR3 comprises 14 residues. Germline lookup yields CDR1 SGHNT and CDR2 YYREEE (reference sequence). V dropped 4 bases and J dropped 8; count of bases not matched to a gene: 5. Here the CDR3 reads CASSAGQDYSPLHF. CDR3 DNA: TGTGCCAGCAGCGCGGGACAGGATTATTCACCCCTCCACTTT.

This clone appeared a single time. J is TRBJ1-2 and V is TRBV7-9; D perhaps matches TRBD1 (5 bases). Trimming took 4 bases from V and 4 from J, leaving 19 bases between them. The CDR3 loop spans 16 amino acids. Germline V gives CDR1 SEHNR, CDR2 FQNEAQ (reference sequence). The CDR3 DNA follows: TGTGCCAGCAGCTCCAAACTCCTACAGGCTATCTATGGCTACACCTTC. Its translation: CASSSKLLQAIYGYTF.

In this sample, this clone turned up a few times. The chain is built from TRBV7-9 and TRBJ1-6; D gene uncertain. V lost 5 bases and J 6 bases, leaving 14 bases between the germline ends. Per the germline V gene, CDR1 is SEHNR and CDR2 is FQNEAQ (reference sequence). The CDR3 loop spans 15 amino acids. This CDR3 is CASSRLGIGNSPLHF. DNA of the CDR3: TGTGCCAGCAGCCGCCTCGGGATTGGTAATTCACCCCTCCACTTT.

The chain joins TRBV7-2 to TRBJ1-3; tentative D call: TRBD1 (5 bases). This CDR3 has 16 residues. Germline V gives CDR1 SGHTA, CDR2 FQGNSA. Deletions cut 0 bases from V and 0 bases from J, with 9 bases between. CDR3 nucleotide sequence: TGTGCCAGCAGCTTAGCCCGGGGACTCTCTGGAAACACCATATATTTT. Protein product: CASSLARGLSGNTIYF.

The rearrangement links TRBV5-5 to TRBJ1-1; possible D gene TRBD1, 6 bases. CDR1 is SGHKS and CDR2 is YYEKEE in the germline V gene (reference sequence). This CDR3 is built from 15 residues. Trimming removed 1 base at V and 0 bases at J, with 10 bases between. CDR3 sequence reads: CASSLPRGMNTEAFF. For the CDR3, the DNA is TGTGCCAGCAGCTTGCCCAGGGGAATGAACACTGAAGCTTTCTTT.

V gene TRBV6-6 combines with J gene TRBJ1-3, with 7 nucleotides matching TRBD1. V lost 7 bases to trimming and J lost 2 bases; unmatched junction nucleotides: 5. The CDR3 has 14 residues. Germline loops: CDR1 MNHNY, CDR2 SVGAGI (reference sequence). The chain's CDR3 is CASIKQGTGNTIYF. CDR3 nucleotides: TGTGCCAGCATTAAACAGGGGACTGGAAACACCATATATTTT.

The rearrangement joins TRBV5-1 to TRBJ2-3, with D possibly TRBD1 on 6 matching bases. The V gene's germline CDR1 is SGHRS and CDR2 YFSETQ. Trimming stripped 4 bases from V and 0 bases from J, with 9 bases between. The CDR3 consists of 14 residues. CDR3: CASSLDSSTDTQYF. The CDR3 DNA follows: TGCGCCAGCAGCCTGGACAGCAGCACAGATACGCAGTATTTT.

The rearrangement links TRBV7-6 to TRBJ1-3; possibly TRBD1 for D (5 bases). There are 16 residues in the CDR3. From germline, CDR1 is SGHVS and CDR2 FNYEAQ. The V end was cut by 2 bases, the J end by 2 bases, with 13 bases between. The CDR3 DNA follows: TGTGCCAGCAGCTTATCGGGGAGGGACCCTGGAAACACCATATATTTT. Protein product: CASSLSGRDPGNTIYF. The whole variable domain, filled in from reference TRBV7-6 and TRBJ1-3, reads GAGVSQSPRYKVTKRGQDVALRCDPISGHVSLYWYRQALGQGPEFLTYFNYEAQQDKSGLPNDRFSAERPEGSISTLTIQRTEQRDSAMYRCASSLSGRDPGNTIYFGEGSWLTVV.

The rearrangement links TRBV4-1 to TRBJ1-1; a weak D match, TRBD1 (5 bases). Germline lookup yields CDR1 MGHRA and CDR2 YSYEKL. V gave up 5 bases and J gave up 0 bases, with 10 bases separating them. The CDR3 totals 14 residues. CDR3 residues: CASSTRGMNTEAFF. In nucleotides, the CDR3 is TGCGCCAGCAGCACTCGGGGGATGAACACTGAAGCTTTCTTT.

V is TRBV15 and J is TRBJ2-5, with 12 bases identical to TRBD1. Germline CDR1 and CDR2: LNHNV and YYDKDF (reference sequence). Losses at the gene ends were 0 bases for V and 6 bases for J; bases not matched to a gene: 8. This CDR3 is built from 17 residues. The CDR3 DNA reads TGTGCCACCAGCAGAGATCGGGACAGGGGGCCCGGTAAGACCCAGTACTTC. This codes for CATSRDRDRGPGKTQYF.

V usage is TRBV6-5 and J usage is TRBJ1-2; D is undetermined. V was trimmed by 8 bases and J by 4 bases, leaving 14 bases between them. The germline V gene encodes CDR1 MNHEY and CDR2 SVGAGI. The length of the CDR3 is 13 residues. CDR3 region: CASYYEFPYGYTF. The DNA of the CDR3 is TGTGCCAGCTATTATGAGTTTCCCTATGGCTACACCTTC.

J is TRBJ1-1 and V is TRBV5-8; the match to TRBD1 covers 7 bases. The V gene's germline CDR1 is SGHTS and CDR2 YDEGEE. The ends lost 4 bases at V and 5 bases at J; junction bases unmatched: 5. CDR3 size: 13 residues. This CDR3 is CASSTRTGTEAFF. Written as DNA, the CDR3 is TGTGCCAGCAGCACCAGGACAGGAACTGAAGCTTTCTTT. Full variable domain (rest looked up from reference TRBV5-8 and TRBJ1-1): EAGVTQSPTHLIKTRGQQATLRCSPISGHTSVYWYQQALGLGLQFLLWYDEGEERNRGNFPPRFSGRQFPNYSSELNVNALELEDSALYLCASSTRTGTEAFFGQGTRLTVV.

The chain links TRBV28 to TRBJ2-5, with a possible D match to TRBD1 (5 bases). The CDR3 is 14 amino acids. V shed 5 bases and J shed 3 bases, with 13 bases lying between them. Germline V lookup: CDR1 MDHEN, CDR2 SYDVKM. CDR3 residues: CASSNPGQKETQYF. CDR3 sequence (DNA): TGTGCCAGCAGTAATCCCGGACAAAAAGAGACCCAGTACTTC. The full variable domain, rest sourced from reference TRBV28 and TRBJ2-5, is DVKVTQSSRYLVKRTGEKVFLECVQDMDHENMFWYRQDPGLGLRLIYFSYDVKMKEKGDIPEGYSVSREKKERFSLILESASTNQTSMYLCASSNPGQKETQYFGPGTRLLVL.

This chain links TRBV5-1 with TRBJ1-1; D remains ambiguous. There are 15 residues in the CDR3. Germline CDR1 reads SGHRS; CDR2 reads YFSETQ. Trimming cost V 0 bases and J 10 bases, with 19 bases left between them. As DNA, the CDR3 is TGCGCCAGCAGCTTGGGCGTTTCAGTAGAGAGGATAGCTTTCTTT. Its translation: CASSLGVSVERIAFF.

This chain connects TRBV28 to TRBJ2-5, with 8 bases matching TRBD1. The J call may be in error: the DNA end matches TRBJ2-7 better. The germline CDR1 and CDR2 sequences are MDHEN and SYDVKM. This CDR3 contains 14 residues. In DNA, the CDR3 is TGTGCCAGCAGTAGGACAGGGAAAAGCTACGAGCAGTACTTC. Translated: CASSRTGKSYEQYF.

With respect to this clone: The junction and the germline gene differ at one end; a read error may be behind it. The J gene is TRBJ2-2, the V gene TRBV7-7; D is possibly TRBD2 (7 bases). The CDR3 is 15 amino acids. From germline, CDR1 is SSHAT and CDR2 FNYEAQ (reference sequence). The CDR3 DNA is TGTGCTAGCAGCTCGGGCAGGGGAGGGACCGGGGAGCTGTTTTTT. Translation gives CASSSGRGGTGELFF.

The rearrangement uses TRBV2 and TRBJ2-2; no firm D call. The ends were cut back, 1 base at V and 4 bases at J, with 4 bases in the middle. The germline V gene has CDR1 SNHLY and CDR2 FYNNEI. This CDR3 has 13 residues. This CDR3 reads CASSEVATGELFF. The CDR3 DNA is TGTGCCAGCAGTGAAGTAGCCACCGGGGAGCTGTTTTTT.

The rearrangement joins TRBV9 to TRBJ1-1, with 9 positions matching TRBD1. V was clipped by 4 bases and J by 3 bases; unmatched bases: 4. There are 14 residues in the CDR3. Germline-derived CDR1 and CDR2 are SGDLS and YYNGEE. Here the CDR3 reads CASSPRDRDTEAFF. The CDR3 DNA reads TGTGCCAGCAGCCCCCGGGACAGGGACACTGAAGCTTTCTTT.

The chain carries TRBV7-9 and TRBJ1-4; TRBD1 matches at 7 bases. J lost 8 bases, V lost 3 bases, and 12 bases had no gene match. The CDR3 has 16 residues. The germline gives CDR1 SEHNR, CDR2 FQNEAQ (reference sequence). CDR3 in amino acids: CASSLSFVGGGEKLFF. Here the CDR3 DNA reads TGTGCCAGCAGCTTGTCGTTTGTAGGGGGCGGGGAAAAACTGTTTTTT.

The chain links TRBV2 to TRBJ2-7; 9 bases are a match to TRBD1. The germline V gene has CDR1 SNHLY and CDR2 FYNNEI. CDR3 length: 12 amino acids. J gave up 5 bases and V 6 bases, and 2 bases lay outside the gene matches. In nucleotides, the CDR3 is TGTGCCAGCAGCGGGACAGGGAACGAGCAGTACTTC. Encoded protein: CASSGTGNEQYF.

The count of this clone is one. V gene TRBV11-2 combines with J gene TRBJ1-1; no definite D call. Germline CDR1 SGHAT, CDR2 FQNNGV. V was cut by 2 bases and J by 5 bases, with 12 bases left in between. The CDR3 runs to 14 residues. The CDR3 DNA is TGTGCCAGCAGCTTAAGGCGAAGCGTAACTGAAGCTTTCTTT. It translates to CASSLRRSVTEAFF.

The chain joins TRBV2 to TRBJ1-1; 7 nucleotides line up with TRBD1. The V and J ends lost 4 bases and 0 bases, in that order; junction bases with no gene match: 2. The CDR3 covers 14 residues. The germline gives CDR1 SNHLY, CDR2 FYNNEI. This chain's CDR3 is CASSGDSVNTEAFF. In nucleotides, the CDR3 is TGTGCCAGCAGTGGGGACAGCGTGAACACTGAAGCTTTCTTT. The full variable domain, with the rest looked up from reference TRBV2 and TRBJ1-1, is EPEVTQTPSHQVTQMGQEVILRCVPISNHLYFYWYRQILGQKVEFLVSFYNNEISEKSEIFDDQFSVERPDGSNFTLKIRSTKLEDSAMYFCASSGDSVNTEAFFGQGTRLTVV.

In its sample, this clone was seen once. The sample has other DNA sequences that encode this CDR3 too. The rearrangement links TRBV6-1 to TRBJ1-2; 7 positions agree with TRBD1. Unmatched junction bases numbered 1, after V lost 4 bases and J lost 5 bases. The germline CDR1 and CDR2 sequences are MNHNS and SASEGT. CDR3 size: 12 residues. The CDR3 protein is CASSGQGYGYTF. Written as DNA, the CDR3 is TGTGCCAGCAGTGGACAGGGTTATGGCTACACCTTC.